One and the same sample provided the 12 T cell receptor beta chains below, sequenced in a study of blood T cell repertoires in COVID-19. Sequencing was performed with immunoSEQ multiplex PCR; in TCRdb, only in-frame clones are kept and a portion is missing. The sample records under 80,000 clones, about 90% being singletons. Input material: peripheral blood. These receptor sequences come from a man aged 45-65 years with active COVID-19.

The chain couples TRBV15 to TRBJ1-2; 9 bases line up with TRBD1. Germline trimming cut 0 bases from V and 5 bases from J; bases unmatched to any gene: 4. Per germline, CDR1 LNHNV and CDR2 YYDKDF (reference sequence). The CDR3 runs 15 residues. The CDR3 region has the DNA TGTGCCACCAGCAGAGAAAAGGGACAGGGTTATGGCTACACCTTC. Translation: CATSREKGQGYGYTF.

J is TRBJ2-1 and V is TRBV7-3; a possible D gene is TRBD1 (5 bases). Germline V gives CDR1 SGHTA, CDR2 FQGTGA. With 2 bases removed from V and 4 bases from J, the gap between germline ends came to 12 bases. The CDR3 is 15 residues long. The CDR3 protein is CASSLLGAGYNEQFF. DNA for the CDR3: TGTGCCAGCAGCTTATTAGGGGCTGGATACAATGAGCAGTTCTTC.

V usage is TRBV6-2 or TRBV6-3 and J usage is TRBJ2-1; TRBD2 matches 11 bases. After removal of 6 bases from V and 9 bases from J, the junction contained 10 bases not matched to a gene. Per germline, CDR1 MNHEY and CDR2 SVGEGT. CDR3 length: 15 residues. CDR3 residues: CASSPLAGAVGEQFF. CDR3 coding DNA: TGTGCCAGCAGCCCACTAGCGGGAGCAGTGGGTGAGCAGTTCTTC.

The chain joins TRBV5-1 to TRBJ2-7; TRBD1 aligns across 8 bases. The junction had 10 bases not matched to a gene; V was cut back by 2 bases and J by 6 bases. Germline values: CDR1 SGHRS, CDR2 YFSETQ. The length of the CDR3 is 15 residues. This CDR3 is CASSFSPRTGTEQYF. The CDR3 region has the DNA TGCGCCAGCAGCTTCAGCCCTAGGACAGGGACCGAGCAGTACTTC.

The chain links TRBV6-6 to TRBJ2-7; TRBD2 aligns across 11 bases. The junction had 5 bases not matched to a gene; V was cut back by 7 bases and J by 0 bases. Germline CDR1 reads MNHNY; CDR2 reads SVGAGI (reference sequence). The CDR3 extends over 15 amino acids. CDR3 residues: CASTPSGGLSYEQYF. The CDR3 region has the DNA TGTGCCAGCACCCCTAGCGGGGGGCTCTCCTACGAGCAGTACTTC.

The chain has TRBV18 and TRBJ2-1, with a tentative D call TRBD2 (6 bases). The V and J ends lost 2 bases and 9 bases respectively, with 14 bases between them. Germline V gene lookup returns CDR1 KGHSH and CDR2 LQKENI. The CDR3 runs 14 residues. In DNA form, the CDR3 reads TGTGCCAGCTCACCAAGGGCGGTAGCGGTTGAGCAGTTCTTC. Protein sequence: CASSPRAVAVEQFF.

The chain couples TRBV27 to TRBJ2-7; D unresolved. This CDR3 contains 14 residues. Germline V gene lookup returns CDR1 MNHEY and CDR2 SMNVEV (reference sequence). The germline V and J ends were trimmed by 2 bases and 4 bases, with 12 bases remaining between them. The CDR3 reads CASSLNSLSYEQYF. The CDR3 region has the DNA TGTGCCAGCAGTTTAAACTCCCTCTCATACGAGCAGTACTTC.

Here the CDR3 DNA reads TGTGCCAGCAGCCTATCGGGGGGAGCCCATTCTTACGAGCAGTACTTC. Translation: CASSLSGGAHSYEQYF. The genes are TRBV11-2 and TRBJ2-7; 7 bases fit TRBD2. Unmatched junction bases numbered 14, after V lost 5 bases and J lost 4 bases. The CDR3 loop spans 16 amino acids. CDR1 is SGHAT, CDR2 FQNNGV, per germline.

This clone was observed a few times. The chain carries TRBV29-1 and TRBJ2-1; 11 bases align to TRBD2. V lost 1 base to trimming and J lost 7 bases; unmatched junction nucleotides: 3. This CDR3 has 14 amino acids. Germline CDR1 is SQVTM and CDR2 is ANQGSEA. CDR3 in DNA: TGCAGCGTTGAAGGGCTAGCGGGAGGAAATGAGCAGTTCTTC. It specifies CSVEGLAGGNEQFF.

The V call is TRBV9, the J call TRBJ2-5; D perhaps matches TRBD1 (6 bases). CDR3 size: 16 residues. Looked up from germline, CDR1 is SGDLS and CDR2 is YYNGEE. V shed 0 bases and J shed 2 bases, with 14 bases lying between them. The CDR3 sequence is CASSVAPATGQETQYF. The CDR3 DNA reads as TGTGCCAGCAGCGTAGCCCCTGCGACAGGTCAAGAGACCCAGTACTTC.

The chain couples TRBV7-2 to TRBJ1-2, with 7 bases that match TRBD1. CDR1 is SGHTA and CDR2 is FQGNSA in the germline V gene. The CDR3 extends over 15 amino acids. The ends lost 4 bases at V and 7 bases at J; junction bases unmatched: 12. The CDR3 reads CASSSGQENTSGYTF. The CDR3 DNA sequence: TGTGCCAGCAGCTCAGGACAGGAGAACACCTCTGGCTACACCTTC.

The gene calls are TRBV19 and TRBJ2-5, with 8 bases matching TRBD1. The germline gives CDR1 LNHDA, CDR2 SQIVND (reference sequence). The V and J ends lost 4 bases and 4 bases, in that order; junction bases with no gene match: 8. This CDR3 contains 15 residues. The CDR3 bases are TGTGCCAGTAGTAGGGGCAGGGGGCAAGGAGAGACCCAGTACTTC. This encodes CASSRGRGQGETQYF.